The clone carrying this T cell receptor beta chain was observed a handful of times. Its antigen is not known. The data were obtained in a study of T cell repertoires in cytomegalovirus infection. Study at large: Through public TCR beta signatures, both CMV infection and matching HLA type were indicated. Whole-study results and caveats: The ex vivo response showed dominance by HLA-C-restricted CMV-specific TCR beta clonotypes.

TCRdb processed the reads anew with MiXCR; each CDR3 protein has one entry. The data hold around 800,000 distinct CDR3 sequences, with around a third observed a single time. There are 12 residues in the CDR3. Trimming cost V 7 bases and J 13 bases, with 14 bases left between them. Germline assignment: CDR1 MNHEY and CDR2 SMNVEV (reference sequence). The specimen was cultured CD8+ T cells from PBMCs, collected from culture after CMV antigen stimulation. The gene calls are TRBV27 and TRBJ1-6; tentatively, D is TRBD1 (6 bases). This receptor was obtained from a human donor in good health (CMV status not recorded). Some clones in this sample may be carry-over from other donors' samples. The CDR3 DNA follows: TGTGCCAGCAATACAGGGATTGCGCCCCTCCACTTT. This translates into CASNTGIAPLHF.